This T cell receptor (beta chain) is from a study of T cell repertoires in cytomegalovirus infection (dated by TCRdb to about 2019). Regarding the research as a whole: Recently identified HLA-C-restricted CMV epitopes, whose presentation resists viral immunomodulation, were targeted by peptide stimulations together with well-studied HLA-B-restricted epitopes. Because public TCR beta signatures pointed to carriage of CMV infection together with the matching HLA type, the HLA type of each donor mattered for the analysis. The research as a whole found: In the ex vivo response, HLA-C-restricted CMV-specific TCR beta clonotypes were dominant, and in two of eight donors the single most frequent clonotype came from this HLA-C-restricted group. Carriers of CMV infection plus the relevant HLA type were discriminated by the cumulative frequency of public TCR beta family members in the study cohort and in an independent roughly 340-donor cohort.

This clonotype was found a few times. The antigen this receptor binds is unknown. Per-base quality was not reported, and no clone a single base away is much larger than it. The sample's treatment or condition label, in plain terms: in vitro stimulation with specific CMV peptide epitopes to enrich CMV-specific T cells. The reads were generated on an Illumina HiSeq 1500. TCRdb applied fastp at Q25 and MiXCR to the public reads, then kept only in-frame beta chains. Rows with one shared CDR3 protein collapse into an entry with the most common genes and DNA. This sample gives 700,000 to 900,000 distinct CDR3 sequences in total; just under 30% of them show up just once. The leading ten clones occupy around 14% of the sample. Trimming costs V 5 bases and J 7 bases, and their ends lie 15 bases apart. Its CDR3 holds 15 amino acids, cysteine through phenylalanine. Only CDR3 DNA remains: 45 bases, in frame from the first base. The germline V gene provides CDR1 SGHVS and CDR2 FNYEAQ.

The starting material was cultured CD8+ T cells from PBMCs, obtained from culture after CMV antigen stimulation. The chain links TRBV7-6 with TRBJ1-6; no confident D gene assignment can be made. The source is a human donor in good health (CMV status not recorded). Some clones in this sample may be carry-over from other donors' samples. The CDR3 reads CASSPSRSPNSPLHF. The DNA is TGTGCCAGCAGCCCATCACGCAGCCCCAATTCACCCCTCCACTTT.